The source of this T cell receptor beta chain is a study of spatial heterogeneity in lung cancer. The study's findings and limits: The study found ubiquitous expanded tumor TCRs in blood more at resection than follow-up.

Sample time point: sample taken at primary tumor resection. From tumor, nontumor lung or frozen PBMC, whole RNA was taken unsorted for sequencing. Comments on this clonotype: The antigen is not known.

The CDR3 covers 14 residues. V lost 3 bases, J lost 2 bases, and 11 bases lay in between. The germline CDR1 and CDR2 sequences are SGHRS and YFSETQ. TCRdb fed the 5' RACE reads into MiXCR, producing one record per CDR3 protein. The sample has around 60,000 distinct CDR3 sequences; less than 10% are singletons. The sample consisted of PBMCs, taken at surgery. This clonotype originated in a female donor with early-stage non-small cell lung cancer. V and J are TRBV5-1 and TRBJ1-2; D ambiguous. CDR3 sequence: CASSSSGGNYGYTF. For the CDR3, the DNA is TGCGCCAGCAGCTCCTCGGGAGGCAACTATGGCTACACCTTC.